This TCR beta chain emerged from a study of T cell responses to AZD1222 COVID-19 vaccine. Study-level results: An increase in Spike-specific TCR breadth and depth was observed after two AZD1222 doses.

CDR1 is SGHKS and CDR2 is YYEKEE in the germline V gene (reference sequence). CDR3 length equals 15 residues. Between the trimmed V and J ends, which lost 0 bases and 1 base, there was a span of 7 bases. With regard to this clone: What it binds is not known.

TCRdb keeps only in-frame clones here, not all; method: immunoSEQ multiplex PCR. The sample yields around 83,000 clones, about 90% seen once. The source is an adult in good health. V gene TRBV5-5 combines with J gene TRBJ2-2; D is uncertain. The sequencing here drew on peripheral blood, taken on day 0 of AZD1222 vaccination. The CDR3 reads CASSLAVGNTGELFF. The CDR3 DNA reads TGTGCCAGCAGCTTGGCCGTAGGGAACACCGGGGAGCTGTTTTTT.